The T cell receptor beta chain described here comes from a study of neurological immune-mediated disorders (dated by TCRdb to between 2018 and 2021). A note on the overall study: Of the roughly 34 multiple sclerosis patients, around 31 had relapsing-remitting MS and 3 had secondary progressive MS. Peripheral blood TCR-beta repertoires from patients with HTLV-I-associated myelopathy (HAM/TSP), patients with multiple sclerosis, and healthy controls were compared in the study using UMI-based sequencing. Alongside PBMC samples, the set of some 100 TCR-beta libraries contained longitudinal samples, technical triplicates, and paired CD4+ and CD8+ T-cell subsets that had been sorted. The cohort was made up of approximately 69 subjects, consisting of roughly 14 HAM/TSP patients, approximately 35 multiple sclerosis patients and 20 or so healthy controls.

Libraries from unsorted PBMCs were made from 2 million PBMCs kept in RNAlater at -80 degrees C until RNA extraction. The multiple sclerosis patients were enrolled in a US clinical protocol that used magnetic resonance imaging to evaluate disease progression. Peripheral blood underwent Ficoll-Hypaque density gradient centrifugation to isolate PBMCs, which were then cryopreserved in liquid nitrogen. The CDR3 has 17 amino acids, counting the end cysteine and phenylalanine. Only the CDR3 portion is preserved as DNA: 51 bases, with reading frame beginning at the first base. The V and J ends are trimmed by 4 bases and 0 bases, leaving 16 bases between them. The germline V gene gives CDR1 as SGDLS and CDR2 as YYNGEE. This clonotype was recorded at least ten times. Its recognized antigen is unknown. No much larger clone is present one base from it, and per-base qualities are unavailable. To synthesize cDNA, template-switch 5'RACE was performed with a primer carrying a 10-nucleotide random unique molecular identifier so that each TCR transcript was tagged. Each sequencing run produced over 180 million TCR-beta sequences covering 15-18 subjects. The RNeasy kit was used to extract total RNA. The KAPA Real-time Library Amplification kit was used to amplify TCR-beta VDJ regions with primers for the TCR constant region and the 5'RACE anchor. Sample indexes and Illumina adaptors were added in a first PCR, after which library yield was increased in a second PCR. The roughly 650 bp TCR product was size-selected on a 2% E-gel SizeSelection system after Ampure bead purification. Before pooling, library quality was assessed on a Bioanalyzer, concentration was determined with Qubit, and library quantification was performed with the Kapa Library Quantification kit. An Illumina HiSeq 2500 sequenced the libraries paired-end 2 x 150 bp. To increase sequence diversity, 25-30% phiX was spiked into each library pool. Under the source paper's analysis protocol: The UMI-based MiGEC pipeline processed quality-filtered reads and removed over 80% of raw TCR sequences during error correction. VDJ genes were aligned to IMGT germline references, and clonotypes were defined by unique CDR3 amino acid sequence plus V-J genes. Clonal expansion, Shannon diversity and CDR3 relatedness were evaluated with VDJtools (CalcPairwiseDistances, ClusterSamples), while phylogenetic trees were built in CLCbio workbench. Using coefficient-of-variation modelling across technical triplicates, the study counted a clone as expanded if it had at least 8 unique UMIs. Through fastp at Q25 and MiXCR, TCRdb rebuilt clones from the public reads, retaining in-frame beta chains. One record per CDR3 amino acid sequence lists the most common genes and DNA. These V and J calls are TCRdb output, not the study's own analysis. This sample holds approximately 46,000 distinct CDR3 sequences; approximately 3% were observed only once. The top ten constitute less than 15% of the sample.

The full study reports these points: Phylogenetic analysis grouped repertoires from 18 of 34 MS patients into a cluster of related CDR3 sequences, suggesting a possible repertoire-level signature. No identical CDR3 amino acid sequences were shared among expanded clones across subjects, suggesting private TCR-beta repertoires in all groups. No clinical or MRI features were associated with the MS cluster, and the authors said that larger cohorts are needed. TCR clonal expansion was greatest in HAM/TSP patients and smallest in MS patients, who ranked below even healthy controls.

The TCR sequence derives from a woman between 50 and 59 years old with multiple sclerosis. The chain was built from TRBV9 and TRBJ2-2; tentative D gene TRBD1, with 5 bases matching. The sequenced sample was PBMCs. The DNA is as follows: TGTGCCAGCAGCCCACCCACCGGACACACGAACACCGGGGAGCTGTTTTTT. Its protein is CASSPPTGHTNTGELFF.